These 2 T cell receptor beta chains were all obtained from the same sample, sequenced in a study of cytomegalovirus exposure and HLA in healthy donors. In the PCR, 60 Vbeta and 13 Jbeta primers were used. Assay: immunoSEQ multiplex PCR; the TCRdb copy retains only in-frame clones and omits some. Among approximately 150,000 clones listed, 76% were seen once. The sequenced material came from PBMCs. The receptors here all came from a male donor in good health and CMV-seronegative.

Turning to this clone: The sample has other DNA sequences that encode this CDR3 too. The V gene is TRBV7-9, the J gene TRBJ2-1; 9 positions match TRBD2. The CDR3 runs to 14 residues. V lost 5 bases to trimming and J lost 5 bases; unmatched junction nucleotides: 4. Germline V gives CDR1 SEHNR, CDR2 FQNEAQ (reference sequence). DNA for the CDR3: TGTGCCAGCAGCCCGACTAGCGGTCACAATGAGCAGTTCTTC. Protein sequence: CASSPTSGHNEQFF.

The V call is TRBV5-1, the J call TRBJ1-4, with a weak D call TRBD1 (6 bases). This CDR3 is 14 amino acids long. Trimming pared 2 bases from V and 5 bases from J, leaving 10 bases between. Per germline, CDR1 SGHRS and CDR2 YFSETQ. The CDR3 nucleotides are TGCGCCAGCAGCTTCAGGGGAGTAAATGAAAAACTGTTTTTT. Its translation is CASSFRGVNEKLFF.